This note documents a single T cell receptor (beta chain) sequence. These data belong to a study of control samples from healthy donors and cancer patients. Some clones are missing from TCRdb's copy, which holds only in-frame ones; the method was immunoSEQ multiplex PCR. The sample lists 150,000 to 200,000 clones, around nine tenths occurring once. Trimming cost V 5 bases and J 0 bases; bases outside gene matches: 4. Germline lookup yields CDR1 SGHTS and CDR2 YDEGEE. There are 15 residues in the CDR3. The sequence was obtained from a man aged 30 to 39 in good health. The genes are TRBV5-8 and TRBJ1-5, with TRBD1 identical over 8 bases. Specimen: blood. CDR3 amino acids: CASSRQGYSNQPQHF. For the CDR3, the DNA is TGTGCCAGCAGTCGACAGGGGTATAGCAATCAGCCCCAGCATTTT.